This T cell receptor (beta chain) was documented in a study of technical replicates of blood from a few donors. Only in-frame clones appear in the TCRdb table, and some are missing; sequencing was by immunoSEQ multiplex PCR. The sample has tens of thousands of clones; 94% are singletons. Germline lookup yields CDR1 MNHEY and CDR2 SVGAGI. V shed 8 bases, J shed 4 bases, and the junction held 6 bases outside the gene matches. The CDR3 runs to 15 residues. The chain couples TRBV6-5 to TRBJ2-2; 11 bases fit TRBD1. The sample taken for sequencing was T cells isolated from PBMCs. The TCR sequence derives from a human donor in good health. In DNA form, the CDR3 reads TGTGCCAGCGGCCGGGACAGGGGGGGCACCGGGGAGCTGTTTTTT. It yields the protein CASGRDRGGTGELFF.